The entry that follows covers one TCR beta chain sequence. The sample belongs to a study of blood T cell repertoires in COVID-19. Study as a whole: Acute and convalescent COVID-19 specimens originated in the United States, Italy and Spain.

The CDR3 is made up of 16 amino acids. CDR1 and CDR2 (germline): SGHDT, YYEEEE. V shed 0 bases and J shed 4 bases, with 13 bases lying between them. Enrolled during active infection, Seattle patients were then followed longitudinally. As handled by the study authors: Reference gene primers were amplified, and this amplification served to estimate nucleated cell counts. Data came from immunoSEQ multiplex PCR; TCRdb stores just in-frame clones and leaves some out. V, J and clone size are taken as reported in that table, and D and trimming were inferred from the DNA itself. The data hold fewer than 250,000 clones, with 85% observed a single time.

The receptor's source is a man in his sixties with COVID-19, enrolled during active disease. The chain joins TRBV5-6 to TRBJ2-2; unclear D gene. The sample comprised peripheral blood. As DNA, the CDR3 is TGTGCCAGCAGCTTGGAGATTTCCAGAACCACCGGGGAGCTGTTTTTT. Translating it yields CASSLEISRTTGELFF.